The 10 T cell receptor beta chains presented below share a single source sample, sequenced in a study of blood T cell repertoires in COVID-19. The repertoire was sequenced with immunoSEQ multiplex PCR; TCRdb's copy has only in-frame clones and lacks some. Of fewer than 40,000 clones in the sample, 80% to 90% were seen once. What was sequenced was peripheral blood. The receptors originated from a woman older than 75 with active or convalescent COVID-19.

The genes are TRBV3-1 (or the pseudogene TRBV3-2) and TRBJ2-1, with TRBD2 as a possible D gene (7 bases). CDR1 is LGHDT, CDR2 YNNKEL, per germline (reference sequence). The CDR3 is 15 amino acids. V was pared by 0 bases and J by 5 bases, with 11 bases between. CDR3 sequence: CASSQDSGGHNEQFF. In DNA form, the CDR3 reads TGTGCCAGCAGCCAAGATTCGGGGGGCCACAATGAGCAGTTCTTC.

The V call is TRBV9, the J call TRBJ2-2; 7 nucleotides agree with TRBD1. The germline CDR1 and CDR2 sequences are SGDLS and YYNGEE. Trimming at V came to 3 bases and at J to 5 bases, leaving 10 bases not matched to a gene. The CDR3 sequence is 16 residues long. This CDR3 is CASSGFHGTVTGELFF. CDR3 nucleotides: TGTGCCAGCAGCGGTTTTCACGGGACAGTTACCGGGGAGCTGTTTTTT. The whole variable domain, remainder taken from reference TRBV9 and TRBJ2-2, is DSGVTQTPKHLITATGQRVTLRCSPRSGDLSVYWYQQSLDQGLQFLIQYYNGEERAKGNILERFSAQQFPDLHSELNLSSLELGDSALYFCASSGFHGTVTGELFFGEGSRLTVL.

The gene calls are TRBV28 and TRBJ1-5, with 8 bases matching TRBD1. The CDR3 is 15 amino acids. V was clipped by 6 bases and J by 2 bases; unmatched bases: 6. Germline V gives CDR1 MDHEN, CDR2 SYDVKM. This chain's CDR3 is CASRAQGGGNQPQHF. CDR3 sequence (DNA): TGTGCCAGCAGGGCACAGGGGGGGGGCAATCAGCCCCAGCATTTT.

The rearrangement uses TRBV7-8 and TRBJ2-7, with TRBD2 matching 7 bases. The germline V gene has CDR1 SGHVS and CDR2 FQNEAQ. J lost 0 bases, V lost 3 bases, and 11 bases had no gene match. The length of the CDR3 is 17 residues. The CDR3, as DNA: TGTGCCAGCAGCTTCGCGACTATGGCGGGGGACTCCTACGAGCAGTACTTC. It codes for CASSFATMAGDSYEQYF.

This clone was detected once. This rearrangement joins TRBV28 to TRBJ2-3, with 7 bases that match TRBD1. This CDR3 region has 15 residues. Germline CDR1 and CDR2: MDHEN and SYDVKM. Germline trimming cut 5 bases from V and 2 bases from J; bases unmatched to any gene: 7. In DNA form, the CDR3 reads TGTGCCAGCAGTGCACAACAGGGGCCCACAGATACGCAGTATTTT. Encoded protein: CASSAQQGPTDTQYF.

CDR3 sequence: CASSPIAGGQNIQYF. For the CDR3, the DNA is TGTGCCAGCAGCCCCATAGCGGGGGGGCAAAACATTCAGTACTTC. This rearrangement joins TRBV3-1 (or the pseudogene TRBV3-2) to TRBJ2-4; 11 bases are shared with TRBD2. The CDR3 runs to 15 residues. Looked up from germline, CDR1 is LGHDT and CDR2 is YNNKEL (reference sequence). The ends lost 4 bases at V and 5 bases at J; junction bases unmatched: 4.

The V and J genes are TRBV6-1 and TRBJ1-2, with D unresolved. V was trimmed by 0 bases and J by 4 bases, leaving 12 bases between them. Germline V gene sequence: CDR1 MNHNS, CDR2 SASEGT. This CDR3 is 15 amino acids long. CDR3 in amino acids: CASSEARQAGYGYTF. Here the CDR3 DNA reads TGTGCCAGCAGTGAAGCTCGCCAAGCAGGCTATGGCTACACCTTC.

The gene calls are TRBV6-1 and TRBJ2-3; 11 nucleotides match TRBD1. The CDR3 is 18 residues long. Germline CDR1 is MNHNS and CDR2 is SASEGT. V lost 2 bases, J lost 4 bases, and 11 bases stayed unmatched. CDR3 amino acids: CASSELWTGGALADTQYF. As DNA, the CDR3 is TGTGCCAGCAGTGAACTCTGGACAGGGGGCGCTTTGGCAGATACGCAGTATTTT.

On this clone itself: Mismatch with germline at one junction end may stem from a read error. V usage is TRBV2 and J usage is TRBJ1-4; TRBD1 aligns across 11 bases. The CDR3 has 15 amino acids. The germline gives CDR1 SNHLY, CDR2 FYNNEI. The CDR3 DNA sequence: TGTGCCAGCGGTGAAAGGGGGACAGGGGGAGAAAAACTGTTTTTT. It codes for CASGERGTGGEKLFF.

The rearrangement joins TRBV2 to TRBJ2-6; 7 nucleotides match TRBD1. After removal of 6 bases from V and 0 bases from J, the junction contained 8 bases not matched to a gene. Per germline, CDR1 SNHLY and CDR2 FYNNEI. This CDR3 contains 17 residues. The CDR3 protein is CASSMKTGVSGANVLTF. In DNA form, the CDR3 reads TGTGCCAGCAGCATGAAAACAGGGGTCTCTGGGGCCAACGTCCTGACTTTC.